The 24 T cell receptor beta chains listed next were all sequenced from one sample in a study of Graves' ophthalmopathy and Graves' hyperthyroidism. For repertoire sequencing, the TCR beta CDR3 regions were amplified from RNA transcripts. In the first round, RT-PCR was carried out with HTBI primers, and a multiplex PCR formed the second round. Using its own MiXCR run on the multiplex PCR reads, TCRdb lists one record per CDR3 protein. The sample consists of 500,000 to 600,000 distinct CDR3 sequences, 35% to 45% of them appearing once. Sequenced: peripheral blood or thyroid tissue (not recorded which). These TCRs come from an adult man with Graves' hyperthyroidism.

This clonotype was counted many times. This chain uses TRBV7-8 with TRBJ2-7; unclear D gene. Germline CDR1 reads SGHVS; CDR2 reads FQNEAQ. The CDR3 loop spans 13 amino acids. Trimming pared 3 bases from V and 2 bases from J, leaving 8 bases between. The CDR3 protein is CASSFAQTYEQYF. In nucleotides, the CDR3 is TGTGCCAGCAGCTTCGCCCAGACCTACGAGCAGTACTTC.

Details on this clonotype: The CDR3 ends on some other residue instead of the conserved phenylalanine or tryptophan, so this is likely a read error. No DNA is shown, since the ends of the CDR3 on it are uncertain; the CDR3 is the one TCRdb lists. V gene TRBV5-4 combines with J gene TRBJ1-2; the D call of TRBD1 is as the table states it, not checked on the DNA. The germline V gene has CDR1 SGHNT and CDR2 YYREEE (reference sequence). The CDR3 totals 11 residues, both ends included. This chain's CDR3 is CASSPQGGGTY.

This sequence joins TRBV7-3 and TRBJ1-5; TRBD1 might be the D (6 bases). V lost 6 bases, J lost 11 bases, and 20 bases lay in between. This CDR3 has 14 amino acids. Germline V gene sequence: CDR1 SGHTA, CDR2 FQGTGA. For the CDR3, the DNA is TGTGCCAGCAGTTTACCAGGGGCCTCCGGGACCCAGCATTTT. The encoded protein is CASSLPGASGTQHF.

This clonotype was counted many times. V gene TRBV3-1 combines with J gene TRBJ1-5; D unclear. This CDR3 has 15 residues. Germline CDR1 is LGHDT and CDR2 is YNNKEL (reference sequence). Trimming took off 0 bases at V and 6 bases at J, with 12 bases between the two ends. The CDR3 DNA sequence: TGTGCCAGCAGCCAAGACGCACGGGTGGCTCAGCCCCAGCATTTT. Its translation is CASSQDARVAQPQHF. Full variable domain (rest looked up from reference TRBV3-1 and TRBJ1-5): DTAVSQTPKYLVTQMGNDKSIKCEQNLGHDTMYWYKQDSKKFLKIMFSYNNKELIINETVPNRFSPKSPDKAHLNLHINSLELGDSAVYFCASSQDARVAQPQHFGDGTRLSIL.

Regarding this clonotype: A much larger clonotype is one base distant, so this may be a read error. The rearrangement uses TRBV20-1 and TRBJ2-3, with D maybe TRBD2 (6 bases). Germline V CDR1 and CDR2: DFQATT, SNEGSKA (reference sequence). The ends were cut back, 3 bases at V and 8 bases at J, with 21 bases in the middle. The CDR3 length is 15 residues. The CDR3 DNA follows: TGCAGTGCTAGTGGGCGGGGCAACCGTCGAGGTACGCAGTATTTT. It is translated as CSASGRGNRRGTQYF.

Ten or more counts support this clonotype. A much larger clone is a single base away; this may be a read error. The CDR3: CASRRDRGDYEQYF. CDR3 in DNA: TGTGCCAGCAGACGGGACAGGGGGGACTACGAGCAGTACTTC. This chain connects TRBV5-6 to TRBJ2-7; 11 bases match TRBD1. Germline values: CDR1 SGHDT, CDR2 YYEEEE. V gave up 5 bases and J gave up 3 bases; unmatched junction bases: 4. The CDR3 spans 14 residues.

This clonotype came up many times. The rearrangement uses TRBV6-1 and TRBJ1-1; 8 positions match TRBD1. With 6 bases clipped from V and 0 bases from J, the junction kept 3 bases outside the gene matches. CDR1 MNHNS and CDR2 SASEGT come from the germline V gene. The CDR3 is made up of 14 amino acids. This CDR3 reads CASRMTGVNTEAFF. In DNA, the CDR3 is TGTGCCAGCAGGATGACAGGGGTGAACACTGAAGCTTTCTTT.

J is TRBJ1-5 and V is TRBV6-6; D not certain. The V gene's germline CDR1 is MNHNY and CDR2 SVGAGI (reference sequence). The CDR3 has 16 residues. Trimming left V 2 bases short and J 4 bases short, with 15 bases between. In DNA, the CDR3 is TGTGCCAGCAGTTACCCCTTCGGGAACAGAAATCAGCCCCAGCATTTT. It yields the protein CASSYPFGNRNQPQHF.

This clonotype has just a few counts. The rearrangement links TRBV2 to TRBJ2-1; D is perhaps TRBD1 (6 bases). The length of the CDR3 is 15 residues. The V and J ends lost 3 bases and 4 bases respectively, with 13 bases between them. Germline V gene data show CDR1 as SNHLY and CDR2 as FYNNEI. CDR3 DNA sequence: TGTGCCAGCAGTGAGTCACAGGGTGGTTACAATGAGCAGTTCTTC. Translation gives CASSESQGGYNEQFF.

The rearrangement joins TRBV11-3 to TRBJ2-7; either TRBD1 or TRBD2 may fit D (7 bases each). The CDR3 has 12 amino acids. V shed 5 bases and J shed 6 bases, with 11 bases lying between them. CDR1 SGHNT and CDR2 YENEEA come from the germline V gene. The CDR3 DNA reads TGTGCCAGCAGCCAGGGGGGGACCGAGCAGTACTTC. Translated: CASSQGGTEQYF.

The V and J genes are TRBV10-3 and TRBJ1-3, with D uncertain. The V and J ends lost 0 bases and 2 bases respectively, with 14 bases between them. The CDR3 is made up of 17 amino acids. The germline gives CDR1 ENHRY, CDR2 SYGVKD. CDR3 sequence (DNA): TGTGCCATCAGTGAGTCGAGTGGGCAGGCCACTGGAAACACCATATATTTT. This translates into CAISESSGQATGNTIYF.

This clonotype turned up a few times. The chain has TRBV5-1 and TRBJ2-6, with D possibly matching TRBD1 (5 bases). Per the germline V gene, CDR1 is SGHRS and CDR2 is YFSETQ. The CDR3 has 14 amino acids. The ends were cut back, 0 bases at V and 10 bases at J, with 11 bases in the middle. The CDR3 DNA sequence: TGCGCCAGCAGCTTGGCCAGGGTAGATAACGTCCTGACTTTC. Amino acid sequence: CASSLARVDNVLTF.

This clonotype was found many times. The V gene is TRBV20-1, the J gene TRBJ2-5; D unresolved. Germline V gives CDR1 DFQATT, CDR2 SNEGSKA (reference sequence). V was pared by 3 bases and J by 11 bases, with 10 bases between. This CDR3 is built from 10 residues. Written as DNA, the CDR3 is TGCAGTGCTAGCGTCCCTAGGCAGTACTTC. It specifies CSASVPRQYF.

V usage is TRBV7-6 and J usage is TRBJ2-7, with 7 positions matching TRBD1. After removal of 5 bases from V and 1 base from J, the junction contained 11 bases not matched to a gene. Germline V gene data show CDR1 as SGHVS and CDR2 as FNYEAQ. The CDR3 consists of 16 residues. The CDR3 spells CASSASYPGGSYEQYF. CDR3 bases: TGTGCCAGCAGCGCCTCTTACCCAGGGGGTTCCTACGAGCAGTACTTC. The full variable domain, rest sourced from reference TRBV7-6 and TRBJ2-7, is GAGVSQSPRYKVTKRGQDVALRCDPISGHVSLYWYRQALGQGPEFLTYFNYEAQQDKSGLPNDRFSAERPEGSISTLTIQRTEQRDSAMYRCASSASYPGGSYEQYFGPGTRLTVT.

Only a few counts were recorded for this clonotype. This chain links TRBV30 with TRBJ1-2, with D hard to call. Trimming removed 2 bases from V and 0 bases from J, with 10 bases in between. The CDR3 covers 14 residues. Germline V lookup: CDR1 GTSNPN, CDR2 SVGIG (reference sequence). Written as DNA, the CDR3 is TGTGCCTGGAGTAGAGCCACTACTAACTATGGCTACACCTTC. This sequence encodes CAWSRATTNYGYTF.

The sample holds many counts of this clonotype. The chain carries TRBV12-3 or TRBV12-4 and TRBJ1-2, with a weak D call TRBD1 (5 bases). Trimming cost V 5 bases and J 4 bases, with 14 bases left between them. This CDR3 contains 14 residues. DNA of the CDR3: TGTGCCAGCAGTACCCGGACAAGTATCTATGGCTACACCTTC. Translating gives CASSTRTSIYGYTF.

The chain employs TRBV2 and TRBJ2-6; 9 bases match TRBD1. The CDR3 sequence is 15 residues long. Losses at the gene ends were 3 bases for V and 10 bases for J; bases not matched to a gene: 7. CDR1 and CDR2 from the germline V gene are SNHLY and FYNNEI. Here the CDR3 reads CASSEGTGWDNVLTF. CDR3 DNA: TGTGCCAGCAGTGAGGGGACAGGGTGGGATAACGTCCTGACTTTC.

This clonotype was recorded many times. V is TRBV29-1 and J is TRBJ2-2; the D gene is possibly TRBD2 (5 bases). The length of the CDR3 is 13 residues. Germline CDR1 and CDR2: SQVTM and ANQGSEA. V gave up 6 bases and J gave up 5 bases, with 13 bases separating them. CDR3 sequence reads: CSVRDGVTGELFF. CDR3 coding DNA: TGCAGCGTCAGAGACGGGGTGACCGGGGAGCTGTTTTTT.

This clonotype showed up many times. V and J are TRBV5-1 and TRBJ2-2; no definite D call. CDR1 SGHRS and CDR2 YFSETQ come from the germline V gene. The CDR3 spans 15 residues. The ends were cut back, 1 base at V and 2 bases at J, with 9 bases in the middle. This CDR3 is CASSLSRVNTGELFF. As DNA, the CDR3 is TGCGCCAGCAGCTTGTCCAGAGTAAACACCGGGGAGCTGTTTTTT.

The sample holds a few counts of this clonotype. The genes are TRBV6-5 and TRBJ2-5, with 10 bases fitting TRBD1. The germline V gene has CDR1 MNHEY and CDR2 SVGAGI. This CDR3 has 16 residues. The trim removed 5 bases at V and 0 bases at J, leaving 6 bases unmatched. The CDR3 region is CASSTPGQGYQETQYF. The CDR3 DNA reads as TGTGCCAGCAGTACCCCGGGACAGGGGTACCAAGAGACCCAGTACTTC.

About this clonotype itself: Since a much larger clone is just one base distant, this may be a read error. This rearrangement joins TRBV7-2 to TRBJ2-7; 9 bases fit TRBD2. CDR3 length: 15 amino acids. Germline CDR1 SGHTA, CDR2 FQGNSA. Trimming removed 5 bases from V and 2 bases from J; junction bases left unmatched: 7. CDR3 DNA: TGTGCCAGCAGCGCCAGGGCGGGAGGGCCCTACGAGCAGTACTTC. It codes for CASSARAGGPYEQYF.

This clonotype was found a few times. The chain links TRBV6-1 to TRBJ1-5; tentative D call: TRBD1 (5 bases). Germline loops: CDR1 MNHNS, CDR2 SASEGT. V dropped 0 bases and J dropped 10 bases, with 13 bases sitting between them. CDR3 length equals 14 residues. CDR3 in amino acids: CASSEAGGGDPQHF. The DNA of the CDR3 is TGTGCCAGCAGTGAAGCGGGGGGGGGAGACCCCCAGCATTTT.

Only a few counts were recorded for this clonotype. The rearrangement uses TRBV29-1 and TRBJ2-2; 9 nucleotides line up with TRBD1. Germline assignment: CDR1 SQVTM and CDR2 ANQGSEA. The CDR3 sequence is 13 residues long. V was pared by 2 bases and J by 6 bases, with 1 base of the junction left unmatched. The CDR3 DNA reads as TGCAGCGTTGAAACAGGGGGCCCCGGGGAGCTGTTTTTT. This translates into CSVETGGPGELFF.

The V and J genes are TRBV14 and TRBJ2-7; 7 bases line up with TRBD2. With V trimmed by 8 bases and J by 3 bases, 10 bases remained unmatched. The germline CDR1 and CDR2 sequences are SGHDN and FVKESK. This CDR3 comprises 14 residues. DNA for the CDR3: TGTGCCAGCTCACTCGGCGGGAGTTTCTACGAGCAGTACTTC. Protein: CASSLGGSFYEQYF. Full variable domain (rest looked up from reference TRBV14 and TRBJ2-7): EAGVTQFPSHSVIEKGQTVTLRCDPISGHDNLYWYRRVMGKEIKFLLHFVKESKQDESGMPNNRFLAERTGGTYSTLKVQPAELEDSGVYFCASSLGGSFYEQYFGPGTRLTVT.